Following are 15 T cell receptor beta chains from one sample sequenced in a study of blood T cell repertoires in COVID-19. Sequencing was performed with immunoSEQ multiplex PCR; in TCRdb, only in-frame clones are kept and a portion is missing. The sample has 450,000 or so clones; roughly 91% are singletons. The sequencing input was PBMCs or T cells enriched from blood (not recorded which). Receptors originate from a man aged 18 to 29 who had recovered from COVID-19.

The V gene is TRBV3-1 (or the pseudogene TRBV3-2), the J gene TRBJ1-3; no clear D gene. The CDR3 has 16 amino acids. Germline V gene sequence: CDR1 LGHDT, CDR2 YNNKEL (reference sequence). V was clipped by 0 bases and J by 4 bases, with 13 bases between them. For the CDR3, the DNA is TGTGCCAGCAGCCAAGAAAGAACGGGGTCCGGAAACACCATATATTTT. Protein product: CASSQERTGSGNTIYF.

CDR3: CASSLNSRETQYF. The CDR3 coding sequence is TGTGCCAGCAGCTTAAACAGCCGAGAGACCCAGTACTTC. The J gene is TRBJ2-5, the V gene TRBV7-9; D remains unclear. Trimming pared 2 bases from V and 4 bases from J, leaving 8 bases between. Germline values: CDR1 SEHNR, CDR2 FQNEAQ (reference sequence). CDR3 size: 13 residues.

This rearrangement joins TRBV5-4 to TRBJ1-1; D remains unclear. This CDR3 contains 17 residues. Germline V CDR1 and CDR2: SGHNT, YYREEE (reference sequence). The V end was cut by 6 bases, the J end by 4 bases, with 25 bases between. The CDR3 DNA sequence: TGTGCCAGCACTCTACCCCCCGGATCCCGGGAGGTCACTGAAGCTTTCTTT. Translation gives CASTLPPGSREVTEAFF.

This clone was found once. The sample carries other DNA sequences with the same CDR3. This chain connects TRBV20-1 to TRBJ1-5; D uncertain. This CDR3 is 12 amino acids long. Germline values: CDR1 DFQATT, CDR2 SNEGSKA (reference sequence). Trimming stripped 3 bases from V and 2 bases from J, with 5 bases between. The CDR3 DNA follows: TGCAGTGCTAGTTCAGGCAATCAGCCCCAGCATTTT. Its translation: CSASSGNQPQHF.

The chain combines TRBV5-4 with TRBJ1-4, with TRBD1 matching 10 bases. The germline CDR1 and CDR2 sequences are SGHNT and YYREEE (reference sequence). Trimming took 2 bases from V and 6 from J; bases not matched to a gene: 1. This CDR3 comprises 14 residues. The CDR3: CASSFGTGDEKLFF. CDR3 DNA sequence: TGTGCCAGCAGCTTCGGGACAGGGGATGAAAAACTGTTTTTT.

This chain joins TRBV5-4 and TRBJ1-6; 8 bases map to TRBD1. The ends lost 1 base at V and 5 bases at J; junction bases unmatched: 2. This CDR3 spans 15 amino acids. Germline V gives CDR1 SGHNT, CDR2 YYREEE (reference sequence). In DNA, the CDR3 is TGTGCCAGCAGCTTGCGGACAGGGAATAATTCACCCCTCCACTTT. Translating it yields CASSLRTGNNSPLHF.

In DNA, the CDR3 is TGCGCCAGCGGTTTACAGTGGCCCACTGAAGCTTTCTTT. This translates into CASGLQWPTEAFF. V is TRBV5-1 and J is TRBJ1-1; D unresolved. Germline CDR1 is SGHRS and CDR2 is YFSETQ. Trimming shortened V by 7 bases and J by 4 bases, and 14 bases separated the two germline ends. The CDR3 extends over 13 amino acids.

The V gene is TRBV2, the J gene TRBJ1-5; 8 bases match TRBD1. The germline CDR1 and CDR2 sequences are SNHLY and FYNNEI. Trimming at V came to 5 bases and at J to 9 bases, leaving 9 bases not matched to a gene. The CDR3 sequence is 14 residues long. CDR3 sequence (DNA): TGTGCCAGCAGTTCTCCGCGACAGGGGTTGCCCCAGCATTTT. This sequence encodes CASSSPRQGLPQHF. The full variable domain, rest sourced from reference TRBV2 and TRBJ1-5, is EPEVTQTPSHQVTQMGQEVILRCVPISNHLYFYWYRQILGQKVEFLVSFYNNEISEKSEIFDDQFSVERPDGSNFTLKIRSTKLEDSAMYFCASSSPRQGLPQHFGDGTRLSIL.

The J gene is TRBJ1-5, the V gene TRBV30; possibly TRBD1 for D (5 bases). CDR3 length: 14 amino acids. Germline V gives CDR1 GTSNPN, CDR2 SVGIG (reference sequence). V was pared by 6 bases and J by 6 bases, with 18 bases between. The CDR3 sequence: CACAPGGSVQPQHF. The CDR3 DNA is TGTGCCTGCGCTCCTGGGGGGTCCGTTCAGCCCCAGCATTTT.

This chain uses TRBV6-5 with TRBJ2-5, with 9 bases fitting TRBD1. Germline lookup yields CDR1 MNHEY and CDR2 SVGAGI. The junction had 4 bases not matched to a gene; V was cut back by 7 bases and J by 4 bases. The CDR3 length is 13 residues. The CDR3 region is CASTGQGGETQYF. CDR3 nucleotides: TGTGCCAGCACGGGACAGGGTGGAGAGACCCAGTACTTC.

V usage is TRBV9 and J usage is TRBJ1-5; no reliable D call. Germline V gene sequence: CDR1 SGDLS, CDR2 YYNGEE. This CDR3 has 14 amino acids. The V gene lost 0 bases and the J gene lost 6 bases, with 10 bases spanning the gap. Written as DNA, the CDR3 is TGTGCCAGCAGCGTAGGCGGAGGGATTCAGCCCCAGCATTTT. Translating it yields CASSVGGGIQPQHF.

CDR3 sequence (DNA): TGTGCCAGCAGCTTGGGAGGGACAGGGTGGAACACAGATACGCAGTATTTT. Translating gives CASSLGGTGWNTDTQYF. The chain joins TRBV5-4 to TRBJ2-3; TRBD1 matches at 9 bases. Germline V lookup: CDR1 SGHNT, CDR2 YYREEE (reference sequence). CDR3 length equals 17 residues. V lost 0 bases and J lost 2; bases outside the gene matches: 7. The complete variable domain, with remaining parts taken from reference TRBV5-4 and TRBJ2-3, reads ETGVTQSPTHLIKTRGQQVTLRCSSQSGHNTVSWYQQALGQGPQFIFQYYREEENGRGNFPPRFSGLQFPNYSSELNVNALELDDSALYLCASSLGGTGWNTDTQYFGPGTRLTVL.

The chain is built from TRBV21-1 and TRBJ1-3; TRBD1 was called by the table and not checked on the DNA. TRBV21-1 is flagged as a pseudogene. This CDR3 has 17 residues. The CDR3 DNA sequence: TGTGCCAGCAGCAAAAGGCCCCCGACAGGGTACGGAAACACCATATATTTT. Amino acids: CASSKRPPTGYGNTIYF.

This chain's CDR3 is CASSATGGQNTEAFF. The CDR3 DNA reads TGTGCCAGCAGTGCCACAGGGGGCCAGAACACTGAAGCTTTCTTT. The rearrangement uses TRBV28 and TRBJ1-1; TRBD1 agrees at 9 bases. This CDR3 has 15 amino acids. Germline trimming cut 5 bases from V and 1 base from J; bases unmatched to any gene: 5. The germline gives CDR1 MDHEN, CDR2 SYDVKM.

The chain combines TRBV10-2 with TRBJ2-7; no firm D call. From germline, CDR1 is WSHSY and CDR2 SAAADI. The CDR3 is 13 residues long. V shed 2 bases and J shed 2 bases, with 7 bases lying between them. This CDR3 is CASSESVAYEQYF. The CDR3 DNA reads TGCGCCAGCAGTGAGAGCGTCGCCTACGAGCAGTACTTC.